The present entry profiles one TCR beta chain with its context. The germline V gene encodes CDR1 MDHEN and CDR2 SYDVKM. The CDR3 is made up of 14 amino acids. The trim removed 5 bases at V and 4 bases at J, leaving 8 bases unmatched. Here immunoSEQ multiplex PCR was the method, and the copy in TCRdb shows in-frame clones only, minus some. The sample lists roughly 710,000 clones, 80% to 90% seen once, with around 0.0094% in the top ten. These data originate in a study of shared T cell receptors in the human thymus. These data also formed part of another study, on human thymus T cells. That source notes: Among the donors, all were healthy Finnish infants having corrective surgery for congenital heart defects.

Sequenced input: thymocytes. The rearrangement joins TRBV28 to TRBJ2-7; 7 nucleotides agree with TRBD1. This clonotype was obtained from a girl in the first two years of life with a congenital heart defect. CDR3 amino acids: CASSRQGPVYEQYF. CDR3 sequence (DNA): TGTGCCAGCAGTCGACAGGGTCCGGTTTACGAGCAGTACTTC.